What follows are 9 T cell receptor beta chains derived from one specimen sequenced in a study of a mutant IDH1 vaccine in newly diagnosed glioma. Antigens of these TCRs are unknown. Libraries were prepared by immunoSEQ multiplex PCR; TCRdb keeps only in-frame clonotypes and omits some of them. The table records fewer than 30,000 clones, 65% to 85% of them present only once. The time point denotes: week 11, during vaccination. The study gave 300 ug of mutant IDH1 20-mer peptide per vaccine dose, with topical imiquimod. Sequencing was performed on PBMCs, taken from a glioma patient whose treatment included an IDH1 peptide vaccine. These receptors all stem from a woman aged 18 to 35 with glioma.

CDR3 protein: CASSINPAGFNQPQHF. The CDR3 DNA reads TGTGCCAGTAGTATAAATCCCGCCGGATTCAATCAGCCCCAGCATTTT. V gene TRBV19 combines with J gene TRBJ1-5; D is ambiguous. The length of the CDR3 is 16 residues. Trimming pared 2 bases from V and 3 bases from J, leaving 14 bases between. The germline CDR1 and CDR2 sequences are LNHDA and SQIVND (reference sequence).

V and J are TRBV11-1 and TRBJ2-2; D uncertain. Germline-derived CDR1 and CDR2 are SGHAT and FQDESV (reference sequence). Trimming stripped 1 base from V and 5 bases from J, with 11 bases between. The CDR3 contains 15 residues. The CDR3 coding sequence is TGTGCCAGCAGCTTAGGGGCCGGGCCAACCGGGGAGCTGTTTTTT. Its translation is CASSLGAGPTGELFF. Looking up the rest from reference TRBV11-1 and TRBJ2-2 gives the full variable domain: EAEVAQSPRYKITEKSQAVAFWCDPISGHATLYWYRQILGQGPELLVQFQDESVVDDSQLPKDRFSAERLKGVDSTLKIQPAELGDSAMYLCASSLGAGPTGELFFGEGSRLTVL.

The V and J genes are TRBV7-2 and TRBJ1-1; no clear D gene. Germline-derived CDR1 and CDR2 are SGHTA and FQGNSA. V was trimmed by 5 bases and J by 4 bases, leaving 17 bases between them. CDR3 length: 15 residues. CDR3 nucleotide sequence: TGTGCCAGCAGCCCCCAGAGGAGCGGGTCCACTGAAGCTTTCTTT. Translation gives CASSPQRSGSTEAFF.

DNA of the CDR3: TGCAGCGGATTAACCCCCGATGGCTACACCTTC. It translates to CSGLTPDGYTF. V usage is TRBV29-1 and J usage is TRBJ1-2, with D uncertain. V was clipped by 7 bases and J by 6 bases, with 12 bases between them. The germline V gene encodes CDR1 SQVTM and CDR2 ANQGSEA. The CDR3 totals 11 residues.

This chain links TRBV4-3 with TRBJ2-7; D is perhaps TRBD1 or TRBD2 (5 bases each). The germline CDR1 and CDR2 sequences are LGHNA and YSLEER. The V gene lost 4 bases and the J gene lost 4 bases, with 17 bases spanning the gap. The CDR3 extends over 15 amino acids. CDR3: CASSREARGKYEQYF. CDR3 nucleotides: TGCGCCAGCAGCCGAGAGGCCCGGGGCAAGTACGAGCAGTACTTC.

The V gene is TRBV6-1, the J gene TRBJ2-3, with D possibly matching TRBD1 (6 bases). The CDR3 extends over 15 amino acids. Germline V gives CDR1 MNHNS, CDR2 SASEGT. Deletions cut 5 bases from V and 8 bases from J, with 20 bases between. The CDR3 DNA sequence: TGTGCCAGCAGTTCTCGGGACATATCCAGTGGTACGCAGTATTTT. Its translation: CASSSRDISSGTQYF.

Written as DNA, the CDR3 is TGTGCCAGCCTCTGGGGCTATGGCTACACCTTC. This sequence encodes CASLWGYGYTF. This chain uses TRBV5-8 with TRBJ1-2, with D hard to call. The germline V gene has CDR1 SGHTS and CDR2 YDEGEE. Deletions cut 7 bases from V and 4 bases from J, with 8 bases between. The CDR3 loop spans 11 amino acids.

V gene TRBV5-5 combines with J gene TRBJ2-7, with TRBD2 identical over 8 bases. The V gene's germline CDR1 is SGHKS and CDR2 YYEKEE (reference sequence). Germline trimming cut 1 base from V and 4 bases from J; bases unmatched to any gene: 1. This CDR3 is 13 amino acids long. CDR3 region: CASSLSGGYEQYF. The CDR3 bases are TGTGCCAGCAGCTTGAGCGGGGGATACGAGCAGTACTTC.

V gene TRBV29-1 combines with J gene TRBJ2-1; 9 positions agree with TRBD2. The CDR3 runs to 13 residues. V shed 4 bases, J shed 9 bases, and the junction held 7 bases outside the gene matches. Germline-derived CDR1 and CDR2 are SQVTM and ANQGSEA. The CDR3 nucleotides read TGCAGCGTTGGAATTAGCGGGAGCGGTGAGCAGTTCTTC. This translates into CSVGISGSGEQFF.